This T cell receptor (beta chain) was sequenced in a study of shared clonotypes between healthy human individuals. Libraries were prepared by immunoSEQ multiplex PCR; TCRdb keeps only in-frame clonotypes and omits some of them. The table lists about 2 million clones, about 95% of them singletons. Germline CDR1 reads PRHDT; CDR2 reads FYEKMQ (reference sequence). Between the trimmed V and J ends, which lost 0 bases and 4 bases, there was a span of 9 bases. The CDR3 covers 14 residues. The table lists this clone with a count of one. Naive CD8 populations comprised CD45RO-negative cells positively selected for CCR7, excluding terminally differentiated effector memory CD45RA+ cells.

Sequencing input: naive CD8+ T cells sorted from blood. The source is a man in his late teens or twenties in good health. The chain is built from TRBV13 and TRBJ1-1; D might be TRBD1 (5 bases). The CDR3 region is CASSLGPGLTEAFF. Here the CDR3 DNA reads TGTGCCAGCAGCTTAGGTCCGGGGCTCACTGAAGCTTTCTTT.